Following are 30 T cell receptor beta chains from one sample sequenced in a study of T cells expressing NK-cell markers. Using the 5' RACE reads, TCRdb records one entry per CDR3 protein without DNA. The sample is made up of roughly 160,000 distinct CDR3 sequences, and the top ten hold 20% of it. Sequenced material: blood T cells: a sorted CD56 or NKG2C T cell subset, CD4+ or CD8+ T cells, or bulk PBMC T cells (not recorded which). Receptor source: a man between 18 and 69 years old in good health.

CDR3 in amino acids: CASESNSGGFNTGELFF. The chain is built from TRBV2 and TRBJ2-2; TCRdb reports TRBD2, a call that lacks DNA to check it against. Germline CDR1 and CDR2: SNHLY and FYNNEI. CDR3 length: 17 amino acids.

V usage is TRBV5-1 and J usage is TRBJ1-4; without DNA, the TCRdb call of TRBD1 cannot be checked. The CDR3 loop spans 16 amino acids. Looked up from germline, CDR1 is SGHRS and CDR2 is YFSETQ. The CDR3 here is CASSCWDKIVNEKLFF.

The chain employs TRBV7-9 and TRBJ2-1; the D call of TRBD1 rests on TCRdb alone, since no DNA is present to check it. The CDR3 runs 15 residues. Germline CDR1 SEHNR, CDR2 FQNEAQ (reference sequence). CDR3 sequence: CASSLQLTGINEQFF.

This chain links TRBV12-3 or TRBV12-4 with TRBJ1-3; TCRdb's D call of TRBD1 is untestable without DNA. The CDR3 totals 16 residues. The chain's CDR3 is CASSLLGGAAGNTIYF.

This rearrangement joins TRBV12-3 or TRBV12-4 to TRBJ1-4; TCRdb indicates TRBD1, and absent DNA this call remains unverified. CDR3 size: 15 residues. Here the CDR3 reads CASSFGQGANEKLFF.

This chain links TRBV27 with TRBJ1-4; checking the TCRdb D call of TRBD1 is not possible without DNA. The CDR3 loop spans 15 amino acids. CDR1 MNHEY and CDR2 SMNVEV come from the germline V gene (reference sequence). CDR3 loop: CASSLMQGKNEKLFF.

CDR3 amino acids: CASSYSGRSSSYEQYF. The J gene is TRBJ2-7, the V gene TRBV13; there is no DNA to check the TCRdb D call of TRBD1. Germline V CDR1 and CDR2: PRHDT, FYEKMQ (reference sequence). The CDR3 consists of 16 residues.

CDR3 sequence reads: CASSLGGGKLYEQYF. The rearrangement links TRBV7-3 to TRBJ2-7; lacking DNA, the TRBD2 call made by TCRdb goes unchecked. Germline CDR1 SGHTA, CDR2 FQGTGA. This CDR3 has 15 amino acids.

This chain connects TRBV5-4 to TRBJ1-6; lacking DNA, the TRBD1 call made by TCRdb goes unchecked. CDR3 length: 15 amino acids. Germline CDR1 reads SGHNT; CDR2 reads YYREEE (reference sequence). This CDR3 reads CASSSAPGGLSPLHF.

The genes are TRBV14 and TRBJ2-4; no DNA is available, so the TRBD1 call from TCRdb remains unchecked. The CDR3 loop spans 15 amino acids. Germline-derived CDR1 and CDR2 are SGHDN and FVKESK. The CDR3: CASSLRSQGTDIQYF.

The chain carries TRBV2 and TRBJ1-2. This CDR3 comprises 15 residues. Germline V gene data show CDR1 as SNHLY and CDR2 as FYNNEI. The CDR3 loop reads CASREGRGAAYGYTF.

The chain employs TRBV2 and TRBJ1-1; TCRdb selects TRBD1, and the lack of DNA leaves this call unchecked. Germline V gene data show CDR1 as SNHLY and CDR2 as FYNNEI. The CDR3 is made up of 15 amino acids. CDR3: CASSGQKSSIPEAFF. The whole variable domain, remainder taken from reference TRBV2 and TRBJ1-1, is EPEVTQTPSHQVTQMGQEVILRCVPISNHLYFYWYRQILGQKVEFLVSFYNNEISEKSEIFDDQFSVERPDGSNFTLKIRSTKLEDSAMYFCASSGQKSSIPEAFFGQGTRLTVV.

V is TRBV7-2 and J is TRBJ2-7; there is no DNA to check the TCRdb D call of TRBD1. CDR1 and CDR2 from the germline V gene are SGHTA and FQGNSA. The CDR3 runs 12 residues. The CDR3 loop reads CASSPGWAEQYF.

The chain uses TRBV5-1 and TRBJ2-5; with no DNA, the TCRdb D assignment of TRBD2 cannot be verified. The CDR3 is made up of 13 amino acids. Looked up from germline, CDR1 is SGHRS and CDR2 is YFSETQ. The CDR3 protein is CASSAGGLETQYF.

V usage is TRBV12-3 or TRBV12-4 and J usage is TRBJ2-7; with no DNA, the TCRdb D assignment of TRBD2 cannot be verified. The CDR3 is 14 residues long. The CDR3: CASSFSSGGYEQYF.

This chain links TRBV7-6 with TRBJ2-3; as DNA is missing, the TRBD2 call by TCRdb cannot be tested. CDR1 is SGHVS, CDR2 FNYEAQ, per germline. The CDR3 has 16 residues. CDR3: CASSTLTSGDIDTQYF.

The rearrangement links TRBV5-6 to TRBJ1-5; the D call from TCRdb, TRBD1, cannot be confirmed without DNA. Germline V gene sequence: CDR1 SGHDT, CDR2 YYEEEE. The CDR3 length is 15 residues. The CDR3 sequence: CASSSGSLDVQPQHF. Combining the CDR3 with reference TRBV5-6 and TRBJ1-5 gives the whole variable domain DAGVTQSPTHLIKTRGQQVTLRCSPKSGHDTVSWYQQALGQGPQFIFQYYEEEERQRGNFPDRFSGHQFPNYSSELNVNALLLGDSALYLCASSSGSLDVQPQHFGDGTRLSIL.

The V call is TRBV12-3 or TRBV12-4, the J call TRBJ2-3; absent DNA, TCRdb's TRBD2 call cannot be checked. The CDR3 runs 16 residues. CDR3 residues: CASSFFSGGVDDTQYF.

The chain uses TRBV7-9 and TRBJ2-1; TCRdb designates TRBD2, a call that cannot be tested without DNA. The CDR3 sequence is 17 residues long. Per the germline V gene, CDR1 is SEHNR and CDR2 is FQNEAQ (reference sequence). This CDR3 is CASSGAGGTRISLEQFF.

The V call is TRBV13, the J call TRBJ2-5; TCRdb reports TRBD2, a call that lacks DNA to check it against. The CDR3 runs 15 residues. The germline CDR1 and CDR2 sequences are PRHDT and FYEKMQ (reference sequence). CDR3 loop: CASSLAGGLGETQYF.

V is TRBV6-1 and J is TRBJ1-4; TCRdb designates TRBD1, a call that cannot be tested without DNA. This CDR3 spans 16 amino acids. The germline CDR1 and CDR2 sequences are MNHNS and SASEGT. CDR3 region: CASSQTPREANEKLFF.

This chain joins TRBV27 and TRBJ1-2; the TCRdb call, TRBD1, lacks DNA for checking. This CDR3 is 15 amino acids long. CDR1 is MNHEY, CDR2 SMNVEV, per germline (reference sequence). This CDR3 reads CASSFSYGGGEDYTF.

J is TRBJ2-7 and V is TRBV11-2; no DNA is available, so the TRBD2 call from TCRdb remains unchecked. The germline V gene has CDR1 SGHAT and CDR2 FQNNGV. The CDR3 is made up of 15 amino acids. CDR3 loop: CASSKEAGPILEQYF.

The chain employs TRBV7-6 and TRBJ2-2. CDR3 length: 13 residues. The germline V gene encodes CDR1 SGHVS and CDR2 FNYEAQ. CDR3 residues: CASSLGGLAVLFF.

The J gene is TRBJ2-1, the V gene TRBV11-2; TCRdb calls TRBD2, which cannot be checked without DNA. The germline V gene encodes CDR1 SGHAT and CDR2 FQNNGV. This CDR3 spans 18 amino acids. The CDR3 protein is CASSLDSLAGGPLNEQFF.

The V call is TRBV4-1, the J call TRBJ2-2. Per the germline V gene, CDR1 is MGHRA and CDR2 is YSYEKL. The CDR3 loop spans 17 amino acids. The CDR3 sequence is CASSLLSGLANTGELFF.

This rearrangement joins TRBV19 to TRBJ1-2; TCRdb outputs TRBD1, but without DNA this stays unchecked. Germline values: CDR1 LNHDA, CDR2 SQIVND (reference sequence). The CDR3 runs to 16 residues. CDR3 in amino acids: CASSIVGTPLNYGYTF. Looking up the rest from reference TRBV19 and TRBJ1-2 gives the full variable domain: DGGITQSPKYLFRKEGQNVTLSCEQNLNHDAMYWYRQDPGQGLRLIYYSQIVNDFQKGDIAEGYSVSREKKESFPLTVTSAQKNPTAFYLCASSIVGTPLNYGYTFGSGTRLTVV.

The chain carries TRBV3-1 and TRBJ2-7. This CDR3 contains 16 residues. Per germline, CDR1 LGHDT and CDR2 YNNKEL (reference sequence). This chain's CDR3 is CASSHGPDARSYEQYF.

This rearrangement joins TRBV6-5 to TRBJ2-2. The CDR3 contains 18 residues. Germline CDR1 is MNHEY and CDR2 is SVGAGI. This CDR3 reads CASSYSLLLTLNTGELFF.

The chain combines TRBV2 with TRBJ1-6. From germline, CDR1 is SNHLY and CDR2 FYNNEI. The CDR3 spans 13 residues. The CDR3 here is CASSERGGSALHF.